The clone carrying this T cell receptor beta chain was observed a few times. No antigen is known for it. This sample stems from a study of T cell repertoires in cytomegalovirus infection. Whole-study context: CMV epitopes in the study were HLA-C-restricted (recently identified) and HLA-B-restricted (well studied). Carrying CMV and the relevant HLA type showed in public TCR beta signatures. The study, taken as a whole, reports: Adding up the frequency of public TCR beta families identified people who carried CMV plus the relevant HLA. The ex vivo response was dominated by HLA-C-restricted CMV-specific TCR beta clonotypes.

TCRdb re-derived calls from the reads in MiXCR, one entry per CDR3 protein. The sample lists approximately 340,000 distinct CDR3 sequences, 25% to 35% occurring once. The CDR3 has 15 residues. Germline loops: CDR1 MGHRA, CDR2 YSYEKL. The trim removed 1 base at V and 6 bases at J, leaving 6 bases unmatched. The chain joins TRBV4-1 to TRBJ2-3, with 8 bases matching TRBD1. This receptor was identified in a human donor in good health (CMV status not recorded). Some clones in this sample may be carry-over from other donors' samples. The material was cultured PBMCs, obtained from culture after CMV antigen stimulation. The CDR3 DNA sequence: TGCGCCAGCAGCCAAGTGACAGGGGCCGGTGATACGCAGTATTTT. Amino acids: CASSQVTGAGDTQYF.